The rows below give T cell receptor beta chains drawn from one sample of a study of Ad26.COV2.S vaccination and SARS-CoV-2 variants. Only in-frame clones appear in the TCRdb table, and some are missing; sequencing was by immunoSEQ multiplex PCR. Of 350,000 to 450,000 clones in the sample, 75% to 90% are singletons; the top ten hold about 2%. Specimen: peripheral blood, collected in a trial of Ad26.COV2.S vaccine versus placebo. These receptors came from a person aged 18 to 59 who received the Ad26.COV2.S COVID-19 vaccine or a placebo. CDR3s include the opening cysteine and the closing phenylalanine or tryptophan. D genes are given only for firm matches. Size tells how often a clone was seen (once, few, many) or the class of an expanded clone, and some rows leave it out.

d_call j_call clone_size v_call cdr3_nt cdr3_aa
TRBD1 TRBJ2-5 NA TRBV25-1 TGTGCCAGCAGCGCGGGACAGGGTGGAGAGACCCAGTACTTC CASSAGQGGETQYF
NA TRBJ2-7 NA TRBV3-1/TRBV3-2 TGTGCCAGCAGCCAAGGCCTGGACCCCTACGAGCAGTACTTC CASSQGLDPYEQYF
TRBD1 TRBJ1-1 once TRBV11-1 TGTGCCAGCAGTCCAAGACAGGGAGCCACTGAAGCTTTCTTT CASSPRQGATEAFF
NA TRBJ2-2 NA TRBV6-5 TGTGCCAGCAGGAGGGGGACTCTGAACACCGGGGAGCTGTTTTTT CASRRGTLNTGELFF
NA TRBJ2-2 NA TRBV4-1 TGCGCCAGCAGCCAAGGGCCCGGAGGGCACAACACCGGGGAGCTGTTTTTT CASSQGPGGHNTGELFF
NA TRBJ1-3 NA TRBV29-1 TGCAGCGTGACTCTAGGGGCTGGAAACACCATATATTTT CSVTLGAGNTIYF
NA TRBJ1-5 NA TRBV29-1 TGCAGCGTGGGGACTTCAGGGGATCAGCCCCAGCATTTT CSVGTSGDQPQHF
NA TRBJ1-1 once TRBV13 TGTGCCAGCAGCTTTGTAGGTCGTAGGGGTGAAGCTTTCTTT CASSFVGRRGEAFF
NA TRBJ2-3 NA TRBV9 TGTGCCAGCTCCAAGCGGCCGGGGGATACGCAGTATTTT CASSKRPGDTQYF
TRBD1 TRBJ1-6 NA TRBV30 TGTGCCTGGAGTGTAGGCGGGACAGGGGTGAATTCACCCCTCCACTTT CAWSVGGTGVNSPLHF
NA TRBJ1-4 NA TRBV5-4 TGTGCCAGCAGCTTAGGGGGTATGGATGAAAAACTGTTTTTT CASSLGGMDEKLFF